A selection of T cell receptor beta chains follows, all from one sample in a study of T-cell memory formation after mild COVID-19. TCRdb fed the 5' RACE reads into MiXCR, producing one record per CDR3 protein. The table records under 300,000 distinct CDR3 sequences, around 8% of them present only once. Sequenced: PBMCs or a T cell subset sorted from them (not recorded which). The origin of the receptors is a young man who had mild COVID-19 (a few samples of this study predate the infection). Cell type and time point are not known. Each CDR3 is given with its conserved first and last residue. D genes are given only for firm matches. For some rows the clone size is stated as once, few or many, or as a class when expanded; others skip it.

size,D,V,J,CDR3,DNA
-,-,TRBV5-4,TRBJ2-1,CASSLPGYNEQFF,TGTGCCAGCAGCTTGCCCGGATACAATGAGCAGTTCTTC
few,-,TRBV7-9,TRBJ1-2,CASSLAGPGYTF,TGTGCCAGCAGCTTAGCCGGTCCGGGCTACACCTTC
-,-,TRBV5-1,TRBJ1-1,CASSLDGFGGAFF,TGCGCCAGCAGCTTGGATGGGTTCGGCGGGGCTTTCTTT
-,-,TRBV3-1,TRBJ2-3,CASSQEEATDTQYF,TGTGCCAGCAGCCAGGAAGAAGCCACAGATACGCAGTATTTT
many,TRBD2,TRBV6-5,TRBJ2-2,CASSRNLAANTGELFF,TGTGCCAGCAGCCGAAACCTAGCGGCGAACACCGGGGAGCTGTTTTTT
many,TRBD1,TRBV5-1,TRBJ1-4,CASSLGQGYEKLFF,TGCGCCAGCAGCTTGGGACAGGGATACGAAAAACTGTTTTTT
-,TRBD1,TRBV10-2,TRBJ1-1,CASSEPKTGWGTEAFF,TGCGCCAGCAGTGAGCCTAAGACAGGGTGGGGCACTGAAGCTTTCTTT
-,TRBD1,TRBV7-2,TRBJ2-5,CASSQSRGNYQETQYF,TGTGCCAGCAGTCAAAGCAGGGGGAACTACCAAGAGACCCAGTACTTC
-,-,TRBV7-9,TRBJ1-1,CASSLSRGDTEAFF,TGTGCCAGCAGCTTAAGTCGGGGGGACACTGAAGCTTTCTTT
-,TRBD1,TRBV27,TRBJ1-5,CASCPGTGGNQPQHF,TGTGCCAGCTGCCCCGGGACAGGGGGGAATCAGCCCCAGCATTTT
few,-,TRBV27,TRBJ2-5,CASSLSRGQSQETQYF,TGTGCCAGCAGTTTATCGAGAGGCCAGAGCCAAGAGACCCAGTACTTC
few,TRBD2,TRBV7-7,TRBJ2-1,CASSRAGGGNEQFF,TGTGCCAGCAGCCGGGCGGGCGGGGGTAATGAGCAGTTCTTC
few,-,TRBV5-1,TRBJ2-7,CASSLGLGVYEQYF,TGCGCCAGCAGCTTGGGGTTAGGGGTCTACGAGCAGTACTTC
-,-,TRBV7-9,TRBJ2-4,CASSSTLGGKNIQYF,TGTGCCAGCAGCTCCACCTTGGGGGGCAAAAACATTCAGTACTTC
-,-,TRBV20-1,TRBJ1-1,CSASPQWANTEAFF,TGCAGTGCTAGTCCACAGTGGGCGAACACTGAAGCTTTCTTT
few,TRBD2,TRBV11-2,TRBJ2-1,CASSLDFGLAGGEQFF,TGTGCCAGCAGCTTAGATTTCGGACTAGCGGGGGGTGAGCAGTTCTTC
many,-,TRBV29-1,TRBJ2-5,CSVTRDLGTETQYF,TGCAGCGTCACAAGGGACCTCGGGACCGAGACCCAGTACTTC
few,-,TRBV6-2/TRBV6-3,TRBJ1-1,CASSYTGNTEAFF,TGTGCCAGCAGTTACACAGGGAACACTGAAGCTTTCTTT
few,TRBD1,TRBV20-1,TRBJ1-6,CSASGQYNSPLHF,TGCAGTGCTTCGGGACAGTATAATTCACCCCTCCACTTT
few,TRBD2,TRBV12-3/TRBV12-4,TRBJ2-7,CASSGTIFYEQYF,TGTGCCAGCAGTGGGACTATATTCTACGAGCAGTACTTC
many,-,TRBV12-3/TRBV12-4,TRBJ1-5,CASSLRGYQPQHF,TGTGCCAGCAGCCTGAGGGGTTATCAGCCCCAGCATTTT
few,-,TRBV20-1,TRBJ1-1,CSARAGSKNTEAFF,TGCAGTGCTAGAGCTGGCTCAAAGAACACTGAAGCTTTCTTT
-,-,TRBV29-1,TRBJ1-1,CSGEGTEAFF,TGCAGCGGGGAGGGCACTGAAGCTTTCTTT
few,TRBD2,TRBV5-1,TRBJ2-1,CASSSSAGGRYNEQFF,TGCGCCAGCAGCTCTAGCGCGGGGGGACGTTACAATGAGCAGTTCTTC
few,-,TRBV4-3,TRBJ1-6,CASSQSLREGSPLHF,TGCGCCAGCAGCCAGTCTCTCAGGGAGGGTTCACCCCTCCACTTT
few,TRBD2,TRBV5-6,TRBJ2-3,CASSTTSGGTDTQYF,TGTGCCAGCAGCACGACTAGCGGGGGCACAGATACGCAGTATTTT
-,-,TRBV12-3/TRBV12-4,TRBJ1-5,CASSLDSRYSNQPQHF,TGTGCCAGCAGTTTGGATTCCCGCTATAGCAATCAGCCCCAGCATTTT
many,-,TRBV7-2,TRBJ2-1,CASSLETASYNEQFF,TGTGCCAGCAGCTTAGAGACAGCCTCTTACAATGAGCAGTTCTTC
many,-,TRBV5-1,TRBJ1-1,CASSFRGEAFF,TGCGCCAGCAGCTTCAGGGGAGAAGCTTTCTTT
few,TRBD1,TRBV6-6,TRBJ2-3,CASKSRDRSRTQYF,TGTGCCAGCAAGTCCCGGGACAGGTCCAGGACGCAGTATTTT
many,-,TRBV9,TRBJ2-1,CASSVAPGVDEQFF,TGTGCCAGCAGCGTAGCCCCAGGGGTGGATGAGCAGTTCTTC
many,-,TRBV7-9,TRBJ2-3,CASSLGAGGPLLTDTQYF,TGTGCCAGCAGCTTAGGTGCCGGGGGTCCCCTCCTCACAGATACGCAGTATTTT
few,-,TRBV7-2,TRBJ2-4,CASSLAVRGNIQYF,TGTGCCAGCAGCTTAGCAGTCAGGGGAAACATTCAGTACTTC